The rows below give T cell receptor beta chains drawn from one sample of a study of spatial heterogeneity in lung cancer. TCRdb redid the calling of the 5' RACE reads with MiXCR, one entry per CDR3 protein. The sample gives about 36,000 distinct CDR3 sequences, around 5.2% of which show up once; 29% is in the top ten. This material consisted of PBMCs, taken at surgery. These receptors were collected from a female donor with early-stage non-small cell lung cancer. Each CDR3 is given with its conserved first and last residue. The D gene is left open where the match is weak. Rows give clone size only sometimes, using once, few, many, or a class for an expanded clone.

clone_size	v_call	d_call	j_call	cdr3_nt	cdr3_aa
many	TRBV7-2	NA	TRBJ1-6	TGTGCCAGCAGCTTAGGACAGCCGGGGGATTCACCCCTCCACTTT	CASSLGQPGDSPLHF
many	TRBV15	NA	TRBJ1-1	TGTGCCACCAGCAGCCGGGGGCAGGCGGGCACTGAAGCTTTCTTT	CATSSRGQAGTEAFF
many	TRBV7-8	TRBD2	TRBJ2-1	TGTGCCAGCAGCGGCTATAGCGGGAACTCCTACAATGAGCAGTTCTTC	CASSGYSGNSYNEQFF
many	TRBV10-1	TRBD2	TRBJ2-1	TGCGCCAGCAGTTCGCGACTAGCGGGGGGGAACAATGAGCAGTTCTTC	CASSSRLAGGNNEQFF
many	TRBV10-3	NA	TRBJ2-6	TGTGCCATCAGTGAGGGCCACTCCTCTGGGGCCAACGTCCTGACTTTC	CAISEGHSSGANVLTF
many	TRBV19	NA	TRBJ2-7	TGTGCCAGTAGTAGGGGAATGGTACAGGCCCGGGACGAGCAGTACTTC	CASSRGMVQARDEQYF
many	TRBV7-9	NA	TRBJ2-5	TGTGCCAGCAGCTTTTACTCTGGATTTGAGACCCAGTACTTC	CASSFYSGFETQYF
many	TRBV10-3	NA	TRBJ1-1	TGTGCCATCAGTGAGACTCCCGGGGGATCGGGTCTCACTGAAGCTTTCTTT	CAISETPGGSGLTEAFF
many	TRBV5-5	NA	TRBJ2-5	TGTGCCAGCAGCTTGCTAGCGCAAGAGACCCAGTACTTC	CASSLLAQETQYF
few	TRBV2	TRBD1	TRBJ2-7	TGTGCCAGCAATGACAGGGGGCCTCCCTACGAGCAGTACTTC	CASNDRGPPYEQYF
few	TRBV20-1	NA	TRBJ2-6	TGCAGCGCGGTCGTCTCTGGGGCCAACGTCCTGACTTTC	CSAVVSGANVLTF
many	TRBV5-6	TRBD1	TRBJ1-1	TGTGCCAGCAGCCAGGGACAGGGGGCGGTGAACACTGAAGCTTTCTTT	CASSQGQGAVNTEAFF
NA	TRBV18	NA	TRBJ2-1	TGTGCCAGCTCACCTAGGGTGGGCGGAGGGGAGGAGCAGTTCTTC	CASSPRVGGGEEQFF
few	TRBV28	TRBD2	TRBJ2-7	TGTGCCAGCAGCGCATTAGCGGGGTTCAGCGAGCAGTACTTC	CASSALAGFSEQYF
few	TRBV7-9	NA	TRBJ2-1	TGTGCCAGCAGCTTAGCGTTTGAGCAGTTCTTC	CASSLAFEQFF
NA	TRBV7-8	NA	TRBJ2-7	TGTGCCAGCAGCTTAGAAATCCGCTGGGGGAGCGAGCAGTACTTC	CASSLEIRWGSEQYF
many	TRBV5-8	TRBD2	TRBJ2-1	TGTGCCAGCAGCTTCCTAGGGACTAGCGGAACCAGAGGCCACACAAATGAGCAGTTCTTC	CASSFLGTSGTRGHTNEQFF
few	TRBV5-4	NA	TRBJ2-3	TGTGCCAGCAGCTTGGGGTCACTTAGCACAGATACGCAGTATTTT	CASSLGSLSTDTQYF
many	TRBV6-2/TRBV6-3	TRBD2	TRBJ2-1	TGTGCCAGCAGGACTAGCGGGTTCCATGAGCAGTTCTTC	CASRTSGFHEQFF
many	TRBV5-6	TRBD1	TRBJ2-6	TGTGCCAGCAGCCCGGGACAGGGCTTCTCTGGGGCCAACGTCCTGACTTTC	CASSPGQGFSGANVLTF
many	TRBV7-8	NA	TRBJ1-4	TGTGCCAGCAGCCCTATTTTCCGGGGGGAAAAACTGTTTTTT	CASSPIFRGEKLFF
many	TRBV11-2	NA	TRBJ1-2	TGTGCCAGCAGCTTAGATCTGGGCACCCCCTATGGCTACACCTTC	CASSLDLGTPYGYTF
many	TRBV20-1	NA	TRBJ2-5	TGCAGTGCTGGCGAATCGACTGGGGAGACCCAGTACTTC	CSAGESTGETQYF
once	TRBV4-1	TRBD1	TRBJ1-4	TGCGCCAGCAGCCCGGGGGGGGCGACAGGGGCCGAAAAACTGTTTTTT	CASSPGGATGAEKLFF
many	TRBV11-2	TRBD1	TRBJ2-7	TGTGCCAGATCCCGGGACAGGCACTACGAGCAGTACTTC	CARSRDRHYEQYF
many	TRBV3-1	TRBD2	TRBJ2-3	TGTGCCAGCAGCCAAGTGTCGGCGGGGGGGCCGAATACGCAGTATTTT	CASSQVSAGGPNTQYF